Presented here are 29 T cell receptor beta chains from one specimen sequenced in a study of blood T cells in healthy people across ages. The second PCR ran roughly 6 to 11 cycles with a sample-barcoded 5' primer and J-beta primers. TCRdb itself ran the 5' RACE reads through MiXCR, one entry per CDR3 protein. This sample has 650,000 or so distinct CDR3 sequences, with around 52% found just once. The sequencing input was blood. All receptors derive from a woman aged 80 or over in good health.

As concerns this clonotype: A much larger clonotype is one base distant, so this may be a read error. This sequence joins TRBV6-6 and TRBJ2-7, with a weak D call TRBD2 (5 bases). CDR3 size: 15 residues. Germline V gene data show CDR1 as MNHNY and CDR2 as SVGAGI (reference sequence). CDR3 DNA: TGTGCCAGCAGTTACGTAGGAGGAGGAGGAAATGAGCGGTACTTC. Translation: CASSYVGGGGNERYF.

The chain has TRBV4-1 and TRBJ2-7; 8 bases map to TRBD2. The CDR3 is 13 amino acids. The V and J ends lost 3 bases and 6 bases, in that order; junction bases with no gene match: 4. Germline loops: CDR1 MGHRA, CDR2 YSYEKL. For the CDR3, the DNA is TGCGCCAGCAGCCAGGGGACTAGAGTCGAGCAGTACTTC. It codes for CASSQGTRVEQYF.

The V call is TRBV20-1, the J call TRBJ1-5, with D possibly being TRBD1 (6 bases). The CDR3 spans 15 residues. CDR1 and CDR2 (germline): DFQATT, SNEGSKA (reference sequence). V lost 2 bases to trimming and J lost 0 bases, with 11 bases between them. CDR3 in DNA: TGCAGTGCTAGAAGGGACACCTATAGCAATCAGCCCCAGCATTTT. It codes for CSARRDTYSNQPQHF.

The gene calls are TRBV9 and TRBJ1-5; the D is unclear. CDR3 length: 9 amino acids. Trimming shortened V by 10 bases and J by 2 bases, and 1 base separated the two germline ends. Germline V gene data show CDR1 as SGDLS and CDR2 as YYNGEE. This chain's CDR3 is CAGNQPQHF. DNA for the CDR3: TGTGCCGGCAATCAGCCCCAGCATTTT.

The table lists this clonotype with a count of one. This may arise from a read error, as a much more abundant clone is one base away. This sequence joins TRBV28 and TRBJ2-1; D might be TRBD2 (6 bases). The germline gives CDR1 MDHEN, CDR2 SYDVKM. The CDR3 has 16 amino acids. CDR3 sequence (DNA): TGTGTCAGCAGTTTAGGGTCTGGACTAACCTACAATGAGCAGTTCTTC. Its protein is CVSSLGSGLTYNEQFF.

V gene TRBV7-2 combines with J gene TRBJ2-3, with TRBD1 as a possible D gene (6 bases). The CDR3 runs to 15 residues. Germline V gene sequence: CDR1 SGHTA, CDR2 FQGNSA. The ends were cut back, 3 bases at V and 1 base at J, with 11 bases in the middle. The CDR3 coding sequence is TGTGCCAGCAGCTTCCGTCGACAGGGCACAGATACGCAGTATTTT. Its translation is CASSFRRQGTDTQYF.

The chain joins TRBV9 to TRBJ2-4; 7 nucleotides match TRBD1. Gene TRBJ2-7 matches the end of the DNA better, so the J call may be wrong. The germline V gene has CDR1 SGDLS and CDR2 YYNGEE. The CDR3 loop spans 13 amino acids. The CDR3 sequence is CASSTGTADEQYF. As DNA, the CDR3 is TGTGCCAGCAGCACCGGGACAGCCGACGAGCAGTACTTC.

This clonotype showed up many times. V gene TRBV4-2 combines with J gene TRBJ2-7, with 12 bases identical to TRBD2. CDR3 length: 16 residues. Per the germline V gene, CDR1 is LGHNA and CDR2 is YNFKEQ. J was trimmed by 2 bases and V by 4 bases; bases with no gene match: 6. In DNA, the CDR3 is TGTGCCAGCAGCCCGACTAGCGGGAGCTCCCCCTACGAGCAGTACTTC. It specifies CASSPTSGSSPYEQYF.

About this clonotype itself: This may stem from a read error, because a much larger clone lies one nucleotide away. This rearrangement joins TRBV28 to TRBJ2-7; 8 bases align to TRBD1. There are 14 residues in the CDR3. The germline V gene encodes CDR1 MDHEN and CDR2 SYDVKM. With V trimmed by 6 bases and J by 7 bases, 11 bases remained unmatched. The CDR3 protein is CASRGTGKGNEQYF. Written as DNA, the CDR3 is TGTGCCAGCAGAGGGACAGGCAAAGGAAATGAGCAGTACTTC.

There are a few counts of this clonotype. The chain joins TRBV29-1 to TRBJ2-4; perhaps TRBD2 as D (6 bases). Germline V gene lookup returns CDR1 SQVTM and CDR2 ANQGSEA. V was cut by 6 bases and J by 0 bases, with 12 bases left in between. The CDR3 spans 14 residues. CDR3 bases: TGCAGCGTGCGGGACTCCTTAGCCAAAAACATTCAGTACTTC. Translating gives CSVRDSLAKNIQYF.

To note about this clonotype: One end of the junction varies from germline; a read error may be responsible. The V gene is TRBV5-5, the J gene TRBJ2-6; the D gene is possibly TRBD2 (6 bases). This CDR3 has 15 residues. Germline V lookup: CDR1 SGHKS, CDR2 YYEKEE (reference sequence). DNA for the CDR3: TGTGCCAGCAGCTCCCCCGGGACTGGGGCCAACGTCCTGCATTTC. Amino acid sequence: CASSSPGTGANVLHF.

In the case of this clonotype: A read error may explain this, as a much larger clone is one base away. The chain couples TRBV28 to TRBJ2-5, with D possibly matching TRBD1 (6 bases). The CDR3 totals 14 residues. Between the trimmed V and J ends, which lost 8 bases and 2 bases, there was a span of 15 bases. The germline V gene has CDR1 MDHEN and CDR2 SYDVKM. In nucleotides, the CDR3 is TGTGCCAGCCTTGCCGGGACACAACAAGAGACCCAGTACTTC. It codes for CASLAGTQQETQYF.

This clonotype was found many times. The gene calls are TRBV10-1 and TRBJ2-7; D might be TRBD2 (6 bases). The CDR3 is made up of 14 amino acids. In germline, CDR1 is WNHNN, CDR2 SYGVQD (reference sequence). Trimming left V 5 bases short and J 5 bases short, with 16 bases between. CDR3 region: CASSKVSGANEQYF. The CDR3, as DNA: TGCGCCAGCAGTAAGGTATCGGGAGCGAACGAGCAGTACTTC.

Turning to this clonotype: The junction departs from germline at one end; a sequencing error may be responsible. Written as DNA, the CDR3 is TGCGGTGCTAGAGATCTTTTGGGTCAGCCCCAGCATTTT. This sequence encodes CGARDLLGQPQHF. V gene TRBV20-1 combines with J gene TRBJ1-5; D is undetermined. The CDR3 length is 13 residues. Germline V lookup: CDR1 DFQATT, CDR2 SNEGSKA (reference sequence).

The V call is TRBV25-1, the J call TRBJ1-2, with a tentative D call TRBD1 (5 bases). CDR1 is MGHDK, CDR2 SYGVNS, per germline. The CDR3 loop spans 13 amino acids. Between the trimmed V and J ends, which lost 0 bases and 8 bases, there was a span of 10 bases. CDR3 in DNA: TGTGCCAGCAGTGAATACGAAGGACAAGGCTACACCTTC. It is translated as CASSEYEGQGYTF.

This clonotype has a single count. The V gene is TRBV4-1, the J gene TRBJ1-4; D is unclear. V shed 0 bases and J shed 4 bases, with 9 bases lying between them. The CDR3 loop spans 15 amino acids. CDR1 and CDR2 from the germline V gene are MGHRA and YSYEKL. The CDR3: CASSQEARGNEKLFF. In nucleotides, the CDR3 is TGCGCCAGCAGCCAAGAGGCCCGGGGTAATGAAAAACTGTTTTTT.

Concerning this clonotype itself: This may arise from a read error, as a much more abundant clone is one base away. This chain joins TRBV7-2 and TRBJ1-4, with D possibly TRBD1 on 6 matching bases. Per the germline V gene, CDR1 is SGHTA and CDR2 is FQGNSA. The CDR3 runs 16 residues. Here the CDR3 reads CACSTGTPATNEKLFF. CDR3 coding DNA: TGTGCCTGCAGCACTGGGACACCCGCAACTAATGAAAAACTGTTTTTT.

This clonotype showed up many times. The chain couples TRBV3-1 to TRBJ2-4; a possible D gene is TRBD2 (6 bases). V lost 0 bases and J 9 bases, leaving 12 bases between the germline ends. Germline loops: CDR1 LGHDT, CDR2 YNNKEL (reference sequence). The CDR3 spans 14 residues. In DNA, the CDR3 is TGTGCCAGCAGCCAAGAGGGGCAGGGAGGCATTCAGTACTTC. Protein sequence: CASSQEGQGGIQYF. The full variable domain, in which reference TRBV3-1 and TRBJ2-4 provide the parts outside the CDR3, is DTAVSQTPKYLVTQMGNDKSIKCEQNLGHDTMYWYKQDSKKFLKIMFSYNNKELIINETVPNRFSPKSPDKAHLNLHINSLELGDSAVYFCASSQEGQGGIQYFGAGTRLSVL.

This clonotype was counted between two and nine times. The chain couples TRBV12-3 or TRBV12-4 to TRBJ2-2, with TRBD2 matching 10 bases. V gave up 4 bases and J gave up 2 bases; unmatched junction bases: 4. This CDR3 contains 16 residues. The CDR3 spells CASSSLAGVNTGELFF. The CDR3 region has the DNA TGTGCCAGCAGTTCTCTAGCGGGGGTAAACACCGGGGAGCTGTTTTTT.

The table lists this clonotype with many counts. The rearrangement uses TRBV4-1 and TRBJ1-4; no clear D. Germline V gene data show CDR1 as MGHRA and CDR2 as YSYEKL. CDR3 length: 15 residues. V dropped 0 bases and J dropped 2 bases, with 7 bases sitting between them. CDR3 loop: CASSQDLGTNEKLFF. CDR3 coding DNA: TGCGCCAGCAGCCAAGATCTGGGGACTAATGAAAAACTGTTTTTT.

A remark on this clonotype: This may be a read error, as it is one base from a much larger clone. The CDR3 DNA reads TGTGCCAGCCCACTAGAGTTCACAGATACGCAGTATTTT. Translating it yields CASPLEFTDTQYF. The chain is built from TRBV2 and TRBJ2-3, with D possibly being TRBD2 (5 bases). This CDR3 is 13 amino acids long. Trimming took 8 bases from V and 2 from J, leaving 11 bases between them. Germline CDR1 SNHLY, CDR2 FYNNEI.

About this clonotype: A read error may account for a junction end that differs from germline. The genes are TRBV28 and TRBJ2-7; a possible D gene is TRBD1 (7 bases). The assigned J gene may be wrong: the sequence end matches TRBJ2-5 better. Germline loops: CDR1 MDHEN, CDR2 SYDVKM. The CDR3 extends over 12 amino acids. The chain's CDR3 is CAGSQGGETQYF. CDR3 bases: TGTGCCGGCAGCCAGGGGGGAGAGACCCAGTACTTC.

In this sample, this clonotype turned up a few times. The chain is built from TRBV4-1 and TRBJ1-3; no clear D. V was clipped by 2 bases and J by 0 bases, with 11 bases between them. This CDR3 comprises 16 residues. Germline CDR1 reads MGHRA; CDR2 reads YSYEKL. As DNA, the CDR3 is TGCGCCAGCAGCCAACCCGGACGGACCTCTGGAAACACCATATATTTT. It translates to CASSQPGRTSGNTIYF.

Regarding this clonotype: A single base separates this from a much larger clone, so it may be a read error. This chain joins TRBV20-1 and TRBJ2-3; D not resolved. This CDR3 has 13 amino acids. Per germline, CDR1 DFQATT and CDR2 SNEGSKA (reference sequence). V lost 7 bases to trimming and J lost 2 bases, with 13 bases between them. CDR3 bases: TGCAGTGTCAGAAGTCCCAACACAGATACGCAGTATTTT. Encoded protein: CSVRSPNTDTQYF.

The gene calls are TRBV15 and TRBJ2-1, with D tentatively TRBD2 (5 bases). This CDR3 has 14 amino acids. Trimming stripped 0 bases from V and 7 bases from J, with 10 bases between. Germline lookup yields CDR1 LNHNV and CDR2 YYDKDF (reference sequence). CDR3 amino acids: CATSRDAGWNEQFF. The CDR3 DNA sequence: TGTGCCACCAGCAGAGATGCGGGTTGGAATGAGCAGTTCTTC.

This clonotype turned up a few times. The CDR3, as DNA: TGCGCCAGCCGAATCCGGACAGGCACAGATACGCAGTATTTT. It encodes CASRIRTGTDTQYF. The gene calls are TRBV5-1 and TRBJ2-3; D perhaps matches TRBD1 (6 bases). CDR1 and CDR2 (germline): SGHRS, YFSETQ. The CDR3 has 14 residues. V lost 7 bases and J 1 base, leaving 13 bases between the germline ends.

This clonotype has ten or more counts. The CDR3, as DNA: TGTGCCAGCAGCGAGGGAGGACCGAACACGCAGTTCTTC. As protein: CASSEGGPNTQFF. V gene TRBV9 combines with J gene TRBJ2-1; D is perhaps TRBD2 (6 bases). The CDR3 runs to 13 residues. In germline, CDR1 is SGDLS, CDR2 YYNGEE. The germline V and J ends were trimmed by 3 bases and 12 bases, with 16 bases remaining between them. Looking up the rest from reference TRBV9 and TRBJ2-1 gives the full variable domain: DSGVTQTPKHLITATGQRVTLRCSPRSGDLSVYWYQQSLDQGLQFLIQYYNGEERAKGNILERFSAQQFPDLHSELNLSSLELGDSALYFCASSEGGPNTQFFGPGTRLTVL.

The chain couples TRBV28 to TRBJ1-5; no clear D. The germline V gene has CDR1 MDHEN and CDR2 SYDVKM. V shed 4 bases and J shed 0 bases, with 13 bases lying between them. This CDR3 spans 16 amino acids. For the CDR3, the DNA is TGTGCCAGCAGTTCGCTCCAGCCGGCTAGCAATCAGCCCCAGCATTTT. As protein: CASSSLQPASNQPQHF.

The gene calls are TRBV6-6 and TRBJ2-7; D might be TRBD1 (6 bases). Trimming pared 2 bases from V and 6 bases from J, leaving 8 bases between. The CDR3 contains 12 residues. The V gene's germline CDR1 is MNHNY and CDR2 SVGAGI (reference sequence). As DNA, the CDR3 is TGTGCCAGCAGTTACGGGACACTCGAGCAGTACTTC. The encoded protein is CASSYGTLEQYF.